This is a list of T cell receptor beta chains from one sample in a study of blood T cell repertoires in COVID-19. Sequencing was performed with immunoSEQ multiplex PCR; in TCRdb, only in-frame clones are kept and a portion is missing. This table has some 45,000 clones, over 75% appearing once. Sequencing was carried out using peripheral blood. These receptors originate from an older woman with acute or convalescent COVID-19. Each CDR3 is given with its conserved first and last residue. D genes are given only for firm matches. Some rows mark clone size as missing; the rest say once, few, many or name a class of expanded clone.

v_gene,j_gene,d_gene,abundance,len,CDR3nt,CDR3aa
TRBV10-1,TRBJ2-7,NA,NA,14,TGCGCCAGCAGTGATGAAGGGGTCTCCTACGAGCAGTACTTC,CASSDEGVSYEQYF
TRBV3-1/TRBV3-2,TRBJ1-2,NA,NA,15,TGTGCCAGCAGCCAAGATCTGGCCGGGAACTATGGCTACACCTTC,CASSQDLAGNYGYTF
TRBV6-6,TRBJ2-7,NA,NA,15,TGTGCCAGCAGTTACTCGATGGGGCAAACCTACGAGCAGTACTTC,CASSYSMGQTYEQYF
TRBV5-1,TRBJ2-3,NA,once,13,TGCGCCAGCAGCTTGCAGGGGTACGATACGCAGTATTTT,CASSLQGYDTQYF
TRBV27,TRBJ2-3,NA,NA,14,TGTGCCAGCAGTTTAGGGGCACGGACAGATACGCAGTATTTT,CASSLGARTDTQYF
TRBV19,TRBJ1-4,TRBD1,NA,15,TGTGCCAGTAGTACCGGACAGGGGGGTAATGAAAAACTGTTTTTT,CASSTGQGGNEKLFF
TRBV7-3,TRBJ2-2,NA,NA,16,TGTGCCAGCAGCCGAAATTCGCCCCAGGGTTCCGGGGAGCTGTTTTTT,CASSRNSPQGSGELFF
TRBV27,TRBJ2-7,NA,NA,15,TGTGCCAGCAGTCGCACCTTACAGGGCTCCTACGAGCAGTACTTC,CASSRTLQGSYEQYF
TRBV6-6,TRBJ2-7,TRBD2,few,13,TGTGCCAGCATTTGGGAGGGAGGCGGCGAGCAGTACTTC,CASIWEGGGEQYF
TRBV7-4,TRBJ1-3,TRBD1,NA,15,TGTGCCAGCAGACAGGACAGGGGGGAAGGAAACACCATATATTTT,CASRQDRGEGNTIYF
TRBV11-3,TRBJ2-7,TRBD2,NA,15,TGTGCCAGCAGCGCTGGGGGCAGCGGGGGCGACGAGCAGTACTTC,CASSAGGSGGDEQYF
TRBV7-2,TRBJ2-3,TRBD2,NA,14,TGTGCCAGCAGCTTGTTAGGGAGGGCAGATACGCAGTATTTT,CASSLLGRADTQYF
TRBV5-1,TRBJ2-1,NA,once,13,TGCGCCAGCCGATTACAGGCCGACGGCGAGCAGTTCTTC,CASRLQADGEQFF
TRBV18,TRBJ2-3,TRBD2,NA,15,TGTGCCAGCTCACCGGCGGGGGGGCTATCAGATACGCAGTATTTT,CASSPAGGLSDTQYF
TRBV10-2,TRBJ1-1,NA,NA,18,TGCGCCAGCAGTGAACGTTTCGTTACAGGGAAGGTTCTCGCTGAAGCTTTCTTT,CASSERFVTGKVLAEAFF
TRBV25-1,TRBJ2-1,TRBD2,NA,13,TGTGCCAGCAGTGCTCGGGGGGTGTATGAGCAGTTCTTC,CASSARGVYEQFF
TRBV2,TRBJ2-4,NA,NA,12,TGTGCCTGGCATATACCGGGACTGGGGGAGTACTTC,CAWHIPGLGEYF
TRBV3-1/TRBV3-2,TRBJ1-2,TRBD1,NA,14,TGTGCCAGCAGCCAATTCCGGGACAGCTATGGCTACACCTTC,CASSQFRDSYGYTF
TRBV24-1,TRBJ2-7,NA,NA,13,TGTGCCACCAGTGATTGGAGCTCCTACGAGCAGTACTTC,CATSDWSSYEQYF
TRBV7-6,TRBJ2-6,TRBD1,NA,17,TGTGCCAGCAGCTTAACAGGGGGTCTCTCTGGGGCCAACGTCCTGACTTTC,CASSLTGGLSGANVLTF
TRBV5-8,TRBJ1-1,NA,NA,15,TGTGCCAGCAGCTTGGAGGAGCGGCTGAACACTGAAGCTTTCTTT,CASSLEERLNTEAFF
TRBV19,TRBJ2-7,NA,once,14,TGTGCCAGTAGTATAACAGGCAGCTCCTACGAGCAGTACTTC,CASSITGSSYEQYF
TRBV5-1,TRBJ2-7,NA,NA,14,TGCGCCAGCAGCTCGGACTGGTCCTCCTACGAGCAGTACTTC,CASSSDWSSYEQYF
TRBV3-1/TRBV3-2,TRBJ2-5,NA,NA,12,TGTGCCAGCAGCCAAAAGGGGGAGACCCAGTACTTC,CASSQKGETQYF
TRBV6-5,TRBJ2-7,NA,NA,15,TGTGCCAGCAGCCCCCTAGGGGATAGCTCCTACGAGCAGTACTTC,CASSPLGDSSYEQYF
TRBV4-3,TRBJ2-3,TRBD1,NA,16,TGCGCCAGCAGCCATGGGGAGGACAGGGCTACAGATACGCAGTATTTT,CASSHGEDRATDTQYF
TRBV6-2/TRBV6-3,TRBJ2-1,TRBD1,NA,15,TGTGCCAGCAGTCAAAGGACAGGGACGACAGATGAGCAGTTCTTC,CASSQRTGTTDEQFF
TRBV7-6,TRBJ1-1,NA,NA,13,TGTGCCAGCAGCTTAGAATCGGGCACTGAAGCTTTCTTT,CASSLESGTEAFF
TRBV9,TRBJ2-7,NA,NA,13,TGTGCCAGCGCCCCCCGGGGAGGTTACGAGCAGTACTTC,CASAPRGGYEQYF